The clone carrying this T cell receptor (beta chain) was counted only a few times. Its matching antigen is unknown. TCRdb re-analysed the reads in MiXCR, keeping a single row per CDR3 protein. The sample includes 200,000 or so distinct CDR3 sequences, approximately 40% of them seen just once. There are 17 residues in the CDR3. V was pared by 0 bases and J by 3 bases, with 18 bases between. Germline V gene lookup returns CDR1 MNHNY and CDR2 SVGAGI (reference sequence). These data originate in a study of T cell repertoires in cytomegalovirus infection. Study in general: Researchers turned to recently identified HLA-C-restricted CMV epitopes as well as well-studied HLA-B-restricted ones. Shared public TCR beta signatures pointed to both CMV infection and a matching HLA type.

General study results and limits: Ex vivo, HLA-C-restricted CMV-specific TCR beta clonotypes prevailed over the rest of the response.

Material: CD8+ T cells from cultured PBMCs, obtained from culture after CMV antigen stimulation. The chain couples TRBV6-6 to TRBJ2-7; maybe TRBD2 (6 bases). This TCR was recovered from a human donor in good health (CMV status not recorded). Some clones in this sample may be carry-over from other donors' samples. CDR3 protein: CASSYSNRGFPNYEQYF. The CDR3 region has the DNA TGTGCCAGCAGTTACTCTAACCGGGGGTTTCCCAACTACGAGCAGTACTTC.